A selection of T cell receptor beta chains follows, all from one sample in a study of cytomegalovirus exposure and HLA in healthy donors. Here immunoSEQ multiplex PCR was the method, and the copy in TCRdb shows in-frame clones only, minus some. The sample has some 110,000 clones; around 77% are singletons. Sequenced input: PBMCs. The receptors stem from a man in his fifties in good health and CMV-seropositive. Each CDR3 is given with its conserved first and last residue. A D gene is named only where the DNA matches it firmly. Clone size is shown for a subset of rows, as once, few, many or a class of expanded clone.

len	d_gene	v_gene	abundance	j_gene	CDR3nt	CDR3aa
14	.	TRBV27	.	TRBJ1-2	TGTGCCAGCAGTTTATCGGCACAGGAGGGTGGCTACACCTTC	CASSLSAQEGGYTF
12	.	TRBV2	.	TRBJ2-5	TGTGCCAGCAGTGGCCGGCAAGAGACCCAGTACTTC	CASSGRQETQYF
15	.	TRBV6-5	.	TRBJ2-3	TGTGCCAGCAGTTACGACAGCCTGAGCACAGATACGCAGTATTTT	CASSYDSLSTDTQYF
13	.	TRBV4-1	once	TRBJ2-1	TGCGCCAGCAGCCAAGGACTTCACAATGAGCAGTTCTTC	CASSQGLHNEQFF
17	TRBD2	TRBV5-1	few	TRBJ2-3	TGCGCCAGCAGCCTCCAGTCCACTAGCGGGGGATCAGATACGCAGTATTTT	CASSLQSTSGGSDTQYF
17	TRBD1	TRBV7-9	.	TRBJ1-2	TGTGCCAGCAGCGGGTATACCCGGGACAGGGGGTTAGGCGGCTACACCTTC	CASSGYTRDRGLGGYTF
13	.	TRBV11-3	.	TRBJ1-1	TGTGCCAGCAGCCGACAGATGAACACTGAAGCTTTCTTT	CASSRQMNTEAFF
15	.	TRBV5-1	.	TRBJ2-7	TGCGCCAGCAGCTTCGGTTCAGGGGCCTCCTACGAGCAGTACTTC	CASSFGSGASYEQYF
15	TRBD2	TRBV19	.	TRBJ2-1	TGTGCCAGTAGTAGGGTAGCGGGAGGAGACAATGAGCAGTTCTTC	CASSRVAGGDNEQFF
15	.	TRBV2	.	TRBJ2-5	TGTGCCAGCAGTGATTGGGTTGGGGGGTCAGGGTCCCAGTACTTC	CASSDWVGGSGSQYF
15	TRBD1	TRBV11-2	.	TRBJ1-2	TGTGCCAGCAGCTTAGATACAGGGGACAGCTATGGCTACACCTTC	CASSLDTGDSYGYTF
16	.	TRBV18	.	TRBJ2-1	TGTGCCAGCTCACCTAAACAAGGAGCCTCCTACAATGAGCAGTTCTTC	CASSPKQGASYNEQFF
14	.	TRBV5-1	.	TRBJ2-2	TGCGCCAGCAGCTTCGGGACTTACGGCGGGGAGCTGTTTTTT	CASSFGTYGGELFF
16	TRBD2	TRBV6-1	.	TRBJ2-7	TGTGCCATCAGTGGGGGACTAGCGGGGGTAGGGGACGAGCAGTACTTC	CAISGGLAGVGDEQYF
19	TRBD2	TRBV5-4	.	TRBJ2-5	TGTGCCAGCAGCCTACACTTTTTGACTAGCGGGAGGGGGGCAGAGACCCAGTACTTC	CASSLHFLTSGRGAETQYF
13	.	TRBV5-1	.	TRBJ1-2	TGCGCCAGCAGCTTGACCAGGGAGGGTGGCTACACCTTC	CASSLTREGGYTF
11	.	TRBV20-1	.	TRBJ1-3	TGCAGTGCTACAAAAGGGGACACCATATATTTT	CSATKGDTIYF
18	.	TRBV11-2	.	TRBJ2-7	TGTGCCAGCAGCTTAGATCGGCGTCGAGACAGTCTCTCCTACGAGCAGTACTTC	CASSLDRRRDSLSYEQYF
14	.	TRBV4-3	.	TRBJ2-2	TGCGCCAGCAGCCATCTACAGGCTGGCACGGAGCTGTTTTTT	CASSHLQAGTELFF
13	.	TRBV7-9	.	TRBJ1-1	TGTGCCAGCAGCCTAGTGGGGGCCCCTGAAGCTTTCTTT	CASSLVGAPEAFF
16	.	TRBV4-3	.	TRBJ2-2	TGCGCCAGCAGCCAAACAGGGTTGTTAAACACCGGGGAGCTGTTTTTT	CASSQTGLLNTGELFF
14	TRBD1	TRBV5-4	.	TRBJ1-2	TGTGCCAGCAGAAGTGGACAGGGGAGGAATGGCTACACCTTC	CASRSGQGRNGYTF
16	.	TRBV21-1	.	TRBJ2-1	TGTGCCAGCAGCAAAGGAGGCAGGGGCTTTCCCAATGAGCAGTTCTTC	CASSKGGRGFPNEQFF
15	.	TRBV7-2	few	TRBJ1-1	TGTGCCAGCAGCTTAGTTGAACAGGGTATGACTGAAGCTTTCTTT	CASSLVEQGMTEAFF
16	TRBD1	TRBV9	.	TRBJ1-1	TGTGCCAGCAGCGTAGTAAGGGACAGCGGTAACACTGAAGCTTTCTTT	CASSVVRDSGNTEAFF
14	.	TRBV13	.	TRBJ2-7	TGTGCCAGCAGCTTAGGGGGGGGAGGGGGCGAGCAGTACTTC	CASSLGGGGGEQYF
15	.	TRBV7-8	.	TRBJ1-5	TGTGCCAGCAGCGTTAGTGGGGGGAGCAATCAGCCCCAGCATTTT	CASSVSGGSNQPQHF
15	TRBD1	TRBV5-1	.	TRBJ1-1	TGCGCCAGCAGCTACCAGACAGGGGGAAACACTGAAGCTTTCTTT	CASSYQTGGNTEAFF
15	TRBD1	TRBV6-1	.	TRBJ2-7	TGTGCCAGCAGTGAACCCGACAGGGTATACTACGAGCAGTACTTC	CASSEPDRVYYEQYF
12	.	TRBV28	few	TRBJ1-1	TGTGCCAGCGGGCTTTTTGTCGCTGAAGCTTTCTTT	CASGLFVAEAFF
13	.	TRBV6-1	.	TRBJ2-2	TGTGCCAGCAGACTACAGGGTGCCGGGGAGCTGTTTTTT	CASRLQGAGELFF
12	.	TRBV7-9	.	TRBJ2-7	TGTTCCAGCAGCTCCCTTAGCCACGAGCAGTACTTC	CSSSSLSHEQYF
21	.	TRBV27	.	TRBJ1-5	TGTGCCAGCAGTTTATATCGAGATCCCCGGTTGGCAGGGGCTTTAGCGGGGCCCCAGCATTTT	CASSLYRDPRLAGALAGPQHF
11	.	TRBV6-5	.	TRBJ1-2	TGTGCCAGCGGCCAACAGGTTGGCTACACCTTC	CASGQQVGYTF
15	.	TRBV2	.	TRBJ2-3	TGTGCCAGCAGTGAGGAGGGAGAGGGCACAGATACGCAGTATTTT	CASSEEGEGTDTQYF
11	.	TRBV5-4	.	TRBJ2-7	TGTGCCAGCAGCGCTCCGGGGGAGCAGTACTTC	CASSAPGEQYF
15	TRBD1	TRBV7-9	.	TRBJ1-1	TGTGCCAGCAGCTCGGTCCAGGGGGGGAACACTGAAGCTTTCTTT	CASSSVQGGNTEAFF
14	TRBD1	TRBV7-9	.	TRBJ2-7	TGTGCCAGCAGCTACGACAGGGTTTTCGACGAGCAGTACTTC	CASSYDRVFDEQYF
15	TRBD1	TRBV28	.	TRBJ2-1	TGTGCCAGCAGACCGACAGGGGGATCCTACAATGAGCAGTTCTTC	CASRPTGGSYNEQFF
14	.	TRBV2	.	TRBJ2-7	TGTGCCAGCAGTCCCCGGCCCAGAGGATACGAGCAGTACTTC	CASSPRPRGYEQYF
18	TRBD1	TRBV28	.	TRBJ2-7	TGTGCCAGCAGTTTATCGGCCGGGGACAGGGATCTCTTCTACGAGCAGTACTTC	CASSLSAGDRDLFYEQYF
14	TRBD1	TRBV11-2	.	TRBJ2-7	TGTGCCAGCAGGGGACAGGGTAACTCCTACGAGCAGTACTTC	CASRGQGNSYEQYF
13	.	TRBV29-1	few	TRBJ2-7	TGTTTTTTCAAGCAGAAGGCGGCATACGAGCAGTACTTC	CFFKQKAAYEQYF
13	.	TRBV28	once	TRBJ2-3	TGTGCCAGCAGTTTAGCGGGGAGAAATACGCAGTATTTT	CASSLAGRNTQYF
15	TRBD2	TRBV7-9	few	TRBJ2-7	TGTGCCAGCAGCCCCGTTAGCGGGAGTAGCAACGAGCAGTACTTC	CASSPVSGSSNEQYF
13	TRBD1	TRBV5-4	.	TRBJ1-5	TGTGCCATGACCCAGGGGGGCAATCAGCCCCAGCATTTT	CAMTQGGNQPQHF
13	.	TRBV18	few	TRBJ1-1	TGTGCCAGCTCACGGCAGGGGAACACTGAAGCTTTCTTT	CASSRQGNTEAFF
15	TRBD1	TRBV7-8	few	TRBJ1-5	TGTGCCAGCAGCCCAGACGGGACAGCTTATCAGCCCCAGCATTTT	CASSPDGTAYQPQHF
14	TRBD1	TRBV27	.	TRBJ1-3	TGTGCCAGCAGTCCCGGGACAGGGGTAGGCACCATATATTTT	CASSPGTGVGTIYF
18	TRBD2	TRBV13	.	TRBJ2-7	TGTGCCAGCAGCTTTACCTATAGAGGGACTAGCGGGAACTACGAGCAGTACTTC	CASSFTYRGTSGNYEQYF
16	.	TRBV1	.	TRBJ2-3	TGCACCAGCAGCCAAACCGGGGGGGACTCTTGCGATACGCAGTATTTT	CTSSQTGGDSCDTQYF
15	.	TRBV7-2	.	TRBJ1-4	TGTGCCAGCAGTGCCTGGGGGGCAACTAATGAAAAACTGTTTTTT	CASSAWGATNEKLFF